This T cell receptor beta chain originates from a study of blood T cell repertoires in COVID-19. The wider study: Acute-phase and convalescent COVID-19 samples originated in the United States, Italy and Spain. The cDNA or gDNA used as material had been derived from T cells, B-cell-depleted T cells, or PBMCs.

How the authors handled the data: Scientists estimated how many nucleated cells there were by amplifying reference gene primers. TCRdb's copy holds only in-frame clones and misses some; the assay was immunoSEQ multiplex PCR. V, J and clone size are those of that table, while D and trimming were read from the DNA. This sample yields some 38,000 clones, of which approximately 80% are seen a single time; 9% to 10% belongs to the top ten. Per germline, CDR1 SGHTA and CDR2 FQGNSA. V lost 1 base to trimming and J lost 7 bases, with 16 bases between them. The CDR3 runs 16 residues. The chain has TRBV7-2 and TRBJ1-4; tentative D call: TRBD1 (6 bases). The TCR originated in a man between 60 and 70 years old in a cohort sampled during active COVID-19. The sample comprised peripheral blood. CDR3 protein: CASSLVGAMGFEKLFF. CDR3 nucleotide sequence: TGTGCCAGCAGCTTAGTGGGGGCCATGGGGTTTGAAAAACTGTTTTTT.